Each of the 14 T cell receptor beta chains below was sequenced from the same sample in a study of response to subunit inactivated influenza vaccine. MiXCR, applied by TCRdb to the RT-PCR reads, yields one record per CDR3 protein. Of hundreds of thousands of distinct CDR3 sequences listed, approximately 16% are singletons. Material: CD4+ T cells sorted from PBMCs, obtained less than 30 months after vaccination. The receptors were gathered from a man in his fifties or sixties who received an inactivated influenza vaccine.

This clonotype was seen more than once but under ten times. The rearrangement joins TRBV25-1 to TRBJ1-2; D gene unclear. The CDR3 is made up of 15 amino acids. The germline V and J ends were trimmed by 3 bases and 2 bases, with 13 bases remaining between them. The germline CDR1 and CDR2 sequences are MGHDK and SYGVNS. Here the CDR3 reads CASSDAGQTNYGYTF. The CDR3 DNA sequence: TGTGCCAGCAGTGACGCCGGGCAGACGAACTATGGCTACACCTTC.

This chain links TRBV15 with TRBJ2-3; D unclear. This CDR3 is 13 amino acids long. CDR1 and CDR2 (germline): LNHNV, YYDKDF (reference sequence). V was clipped by 5 bases and J by 6 bases, with 12 bases between them. CDR3: CATSDRPEDTQYF. Written as DNA, the CDR3 is TGTGCCACCAGCGACCGACCCGAGGATACGCAGTATTTT.

The V and J genes are TRBV4-3 and TRBJ2-6; D remains unclear. The CDR3 extends over 17 amino acids. Germline CDR1 reads LGHNA; CDR2 reads YSLEER. V was trimmed by 0 bases and J by 0 bases, leaving 9 bases between them. As DNA, the CDR3 is TGCGCCAGCAGCCAAGATTTCCCGTCCTCTGGGGCCAACGTCCTGACTTTC. Its protein product is CASSQDFPSSGANVLTF.

This clonotype has more than one count but fewer than ten. This rearrangement joins TRBV2 to TRBJ2-3; TRBD1 agrees at 7 bases. In germline, CDR1 is SNHLY, CDR2 FYNNEI. With V trimmed by 4 bases and J by 6 bases, 7 bases remained unmatched. The CDR3 is 14 amino acids. This CDR3 reads CASSGTGKGDTQYF. DNA for the CDR3: TGTGCCAGCAGTGGGACAGGCAAGGGGGATACGCAGTATTTT.

This rearrangement joins TRBV5-1 to TRBJ1-6; D is ambiguous. Trimming took off 0 bases at V and 7 bases at J, with 11 bases between the two ends. CDR3 length: 15 amino acids. Germline values: CDR1 SGHRS, CDR2 YFSETQ. The CDR3 here is CASSLDGTRNSPLHF. The CDR3 DNA is TGCGCCAGCAGCTTGGACGGTACGCGGAATTCACCCCTCCACTTT.

This clonotype was seen a handful of times. The rearrangement joins TRBV20-1 to TRBJ2-3; a weak D match, TRBD2 (5 bases). The CDR3 is 15 amino acids. The V end lost 6 bases, the J end lost 0 bases, and 16 bases lay between the germline ends. Germline values: CDR1 DFQATT, CDR2 SNEGSKA (reference sequence). The CDR3 loop is CSAITPTGSTDTQYF. CDR3 nucleotide sequence: TGCAGTGCCATAACTCCGACGGGGAGCACAGATACGCAGTATTTT.

The chain carries TRBV27 and TRBJ2-7, with D maybe TRBD2 (5 bases). The length of the CDR3 is 15 residues. CDR1 MNHEY and CDR2 SMNVEV come from the germline V gene (reference sequence). V lost 0 bases and J lost 2, with 11 bases in between. The CDR3 bases are TGTGCCAGCAGTTTATCGATGGTCGGGACCTACGAGCAGTACTTC. Translating it yields CASSLSMVGTYEQYF.

The sample holds a few counts of this clonotype. The chain recombines TRBV4-1 with TRBJ2-2, with TRBD2 matching over 13 bases. The CDR3 length is 16 residues. The junction had 6 bases not matched to a gene; V was cut back by 4 bases and J by 7 bases. Germline V gene lookup returns CDR1 MGHRA and CDR2 YSYEKL. DNA of the CDR3: TGCGCCAGCAGCCTGGGGACTAGCGGGACGGTCGGGGAGCTGTTTTTT. It yields the protein CASSLGTSGTVGELFF.

The V call is TRBV15, the J call TRBJ2-5; 7 bases align to TRBD1. CDR1 is LNHNV and CDR2 is YYDKDF in the germline V gene (reference sequence). This CDR3 comprises 16 residues. V was pared by 1 base and J by 1 base, with 6 bases of the junction left unmatched. As DNA, the CDR3 is TGTGCCACCAGCAGAGGATACAGGGGAAGCCAAGAGACCCAGTACTTC. Protein product: CATSRGYRGSQETQYF.

This clonotype was seen more than once but under ten times. The rearrangement joins TRBV20-1 to TRBJ1-2, with 11 bases aligning to TRBD1. Germline lookup yields CDR1 DFQATT and CDR2 SNEGSKA (reference sequence). CDR3 length equals 16 residues. The ends lost 1 base at V and 8 bases at J; junction bases unmatched: 12. As DNA, the CDR3 is TGCAGTGCTAGAGGTCAAACGGGACAGGGGGGTGGAGGCTACACCTTC. As protein: CSARGQTGQGGGGYTF.

The chain carries TRBV6-5 and TRBJ1-6; TRBD1 is a possible D gene (5 bases). V was cut by 0 bases and J by 3 bases, with 9 bases left in between. The CDR3 is 16 residues long. Germline CDR1 is MNHEY and CDR2 is SVGAGI. CDR3 in amino acids: CASSYSGEIYNSPLHF. CDR3 bases: TGTGCCAGCAGTTACTCGGGGGAGATCTATAATTCACCCCTCCACTTT.

This chain connects TRBV28 to TRBJ1-2, with TRBD1 matching over 10 bases. Per germline, CDR1 MDHEN and CDR2 SYDVKM. After removal of 5 bases from V and 7 bases from J, the junction contained 10 bases not matched to a gene. There are 15 residues in the CDR3. The DNA of the CDR3 is TGTGCCAGCAGTGGGGGGACAGGGGAATTGGGTGGCTACACCTTC. Amino acid sequence: CASSGGTGELGGYTF.

This clonotype was seen repeatedly, ten times or more. The chain is built from TRBV9 and TRBJ1-3, with unresolved D. Trimming shortened V by 4 bases and J by 0 bases, and 11 bases separated the two germline ends. Looked up from germline, CDR1 is SGDLS and CDR2 is YYNGEE. The CDR3 length is 15 residues. CDR3 residues: CASSPRLGSGNTIYF. Written as DNA, the CDR3 is TGTGCCAGCAGCCCCCGACTTGGCTCTGGAAACACCATATATTTT. The full variable domain, with the rest looked up from reference TRBV9 and TRBJ1-3, is DSGVTQTPKHLITATGQRVTLRCSPRSGDLSVYWYQQSLDQGLQFLIQYYNGEERAKGNILERFSAQQFPDLHSELNLSSLELGDSALYFCASSPRLGSGNTIYFGEGSWLTVV.

This clonotype turned up a few times. J is TRBJ1-2 and V is TRBV2; D unresolved. This CDR3 is built from 15 residues. Trimming took off 7 bases at V and 0 bases at J, with 15 bases between the two ends. Germline CDR1 SNHLY, CDR2 FYNNEI. CDR3 residues: CASTLKAGTNYGYTF. The CDR3 DNA reads TGTGCCAGCACCCTGAAAGCGGGGACTAACTATGGCTACACCTTC. Full variable domain (outside the CDR3, taken from reference TRBV2 and TRBJ1-2): EPEVTQTPSHQVTQMGQEVILRCVPISNHLYFYWYRQILGQKVEFLVSFYNNEISEKSEIFDDQFSVERPDGSNFTLKIRSTKLEDSAMYFCASTLKAGTNYGYTFGSGTRLTVV.